This T cell receptor beta chain was profiled in a study of cytomegalovirus exposure and HLA in healthy donors. The study, taken as a whole, reports: Exclusion applied to some V segments, including TRBV6-2 and TRBV6-3, as they were indistinguishable.

As concerns this clone: What it binds is unknown.

Vbeta (60) and Jbeta (13) primers were used in the PCR. Repertoires were generated with immunoSEQ multiplex PCR, while TCRdb's copy carries only in-frame clones and drops some. The sample includes more than 110,000 clones, 70% to 80% of them seen just once. CDR1 and CDR2 from the germline V gene are SGHVS and FNYEAQ. With 2 bases removed from V and 2 bases from J, the gap between germline ends came to 13 bases. This CDR3 is built from 16 residues. The sequence was obtained from a man between 18 and 29 years old in good health and CMV-seronegative. The chain combines TRBV7-6 with TRBJ2-1; possibly TRBD2 for D (7 bases). Material: PBMCs. CDR3 in amino acids: CASSLWGGSAYNEQFF. The CDR3 region has the DNA TGTGCCAGCAGCTTATGGGGGGGCAGCGCCTACAATGAGCAGTTCTTC.